This T cell receptor beta chain is drawn from a study of blood T cell repertoires in COVID-19. Study overall: From the United States, Italy and Spain came samples of acute and convalescent COVID-19. PBMCs, B-cell-depleted T cells, or T cells were the source of the cDNA or gDNA that made up the material.

The CDR3 has 15 residues. Trimming took 2 bases from V and 5 from J; bases not matched to a gene: 3. Per germline, CDR1 MDHEN and CDR2 SYDVKM. In the original analysis: Reference gene primers were amplified, and this amplification served to estimate nucleated cell counts. Clones were sequenced by immunoSEQ multiplex PCR, and TCRdb holds only the in-frame ones, with some missing. The V and J calls and the clone size are those of that table, but D and trimming were determined from the DNA. The data contain about 150,000 clones, around 87% of them singletons. The chain carries TRBV28 and TRBJ1-4; the match to TRBD1 covers 9 bases. This clonotype was sampled from an elderly man with acute or convalescent COVID-19. Sequencing used peripheral blood. The CDR3 bases are TGTGCCAGCAGTTTAAAAGGACAGGGGAATGAAAAACTGTTTTTT. It yields the protein CASSLKGQGNEKLFF.